These T cell receptor beta chains were read from a single sample in a study of blood T cells in healthy people across ages. TCRdb analysed the 5' RACE reads with MiXCR anew, one entry per CDR3 protein. The table shows some 760,000 distinct CDR3 sequences, with roughly 25% occurring only once. The same data also contributed to another study, on T cells of mothers and their children.

The specimen sequenced was blood. The receptors here all came from a boy younger than 18 in good health. CDR3s include the opening cysteine and the closing phenylalanine or tryptophan. The order of the fields is J gene, V gene, D gene, clone size, CDR3 DNA, CDR3 protein. A D gene is named only where the DNA matches it firmly. Clone size, where shown, is once, few, many, or a class for clones that have expanded.

>TRBJ1-1|TRBV29-1|NA|few
TGCAGCGTTGAACAGGGCCGGCGGGCGTTCTTT
CSVEQGRRAFF
>TRBJ2-5|TRBV15|NA|NA
TGTGCCACCAGCAGAGATCCAGGCCAAGAGACCCAGTACTTC
CATSRDPGQETQYF
>TRBJ2-3|TRBV20-1|TRBD2|NA
TGCAGTGCTAGAGACCAGCGGTTAGCGGGGGGGGCCAAAGATACGCAGTATTTT
CSARDQRLAGGAKDTQYF
>TRBJ2-1|TRBV28|TRBD1|few
TGTGCCAGCAGTTCAAACAGGGGGCAGATTGGGGTGAATGAGCAGTTCTTC
CASSSNRGQIGVNEQFF
>TRBJ1-1|TRBV12-3/TRBV12-4|NA|few
TGTGCCAGCAGTTTAAGCTCTCAGGGGCGCACTGAAGCTTTCTTT
CASSLSSQGRTEAFF
>TRBJ2-7|TRBV12-3/TRBV12-4|TRBD1|few
TGTGCCAGCAGGGCAGGGGGCGCCTACGAGCAGTACTTC
CASRAGGAYEQYF
>TRBJ2-7|TRBV27|NA|few
TGTGCCAGCAGACCCAGGGTTAGCGGATCCTACGAGCAGTACTTC
CASRPRVSGSYEQYF
>TRBJ2-7|TRBV6-2/TRBV6-3|TRBD1|NA
TGTGCCAGCAAACGGACAGGGTCAGGCTACGAGCAGTACTTC
CASKRTGSGYEQYF
>TRBJ2-7|TRBV28|NA|few
TGTGCCAGCAGTTTACGGACCGGGAGTCGGGAGCAGTACTTC
CASSLRTGSREQYF
>TRBJ2-1|TRBV29-1|TRBD2|few
TGCAGCGTTGATAGCGGGAGGGCCTATGAGCAGTTCTTC
CSVDSGRAYEQFF
>TRBJ2-7|TRBV28|TRBD1|NA
TGTGCCAGCAGCACCGGGACAGTGGAATTCGAGCAGTACTTC
CASSTGTVEFEQYF
>TRBJ2-1|TRBV11-2|NA|NA
TGTGCCAGCAGCTTCACTGGTAACAATGAGCAGTTCTTC
CASSFTGNNEQFF
>TRBJ1-6|TRBV12-3/TRBV12-4|TRBD1|NA
TGTGCCAGCAGGCCTCGGGACAGGGGTAATTCACCCCTCCACTTT
CASRPRDRGNSPLHF
>TRBJ2-1|TRBV6-2/TRBV6-3|NA|NA
TGTGCCAGCAACACCCAGGCTAGAAACTACAATGAGCAGTTCTTC
CASNTQARNYNEQFF
>TRBJ2-1|TRBV19|NA|NA
TGTGCCAGTAGTAGCTTATTATCCTTATACAATGAGCAGTTCTTC
CASSSLLSLYNEQFF
>TRBJ2-2|TRBV27|NA|NA
TGTGCCAGCAGTTTAGCGGGATGGTACACCGGGGAGCTGTTTTTT
CASSLAGWYTGELFF
>TRBJ1-1|TRBV7-9|NA|few
TGTGCCAGCGAACCCGCGGGAGGACAGAACACTGAAGCTTTCTTT
CASEPAGGQNTEAFF
>TRBJ1-1|TRBV10-3|NA|few
TGTGCCATCAGTGGGACAACTGAAGCTTTCTTT
CAISGTTEAFF
>TRBJ2-7|TRBV7-2|TRBD2|NA
TGTGCCAGCAGCCCCCGGGGAGGGCCTAGCTCCTACGAGCAGTACTTC
CASSPRGGPSSYEQYF
>TRBJ1-2|TRBV27|NA|many
TGTGCCAGCAGACCTACGGGACAATCTAACTATGGCTACACCTTC
CASRPTGQSNYGYTF
>TRBJ1-5|TRBV12-3/TRBV12-4|NA|few
TGTGCCAGCAGTTCCCCCAGGGTGAGGGAGCCCCAGCATTTT
CASSSPRVREPQHF
>TRBJ2-3|TRBV2|NA|NA
TGTGCCAGCAGTGACCCAGATACGCAGTATTTT
CASSDPDTQYF